The source of this T cell receptor (beta chain) is a study of blood T cell repertoires in COVID-19. The germline gives CDR1 MNHEY, CDR2 SVGEGT. Between the trimmed V and J ends, which lost 6 bases and 4 bases, there was a span of 16 bases. The CDR3 runs 14 residues. Sequencing used immunoSEQ multiplex PCR; TCRdb keeps in-frame clones, though not all of them. Of under 170,000 clones listed, about 86% were seen once; the top ten hold roughly 3.4%. The specimen was peripheral blood. This receptor was identified in a man aged 65 to 79 with acute or convalescent COVID-19. The chain carries TRBV6-2 or TRBV6-3 and TRBJ2-7; D not resolved. The CDR3 nucleotides are TGTGCCAGCAGCCCACGCGTGGAGAGGTACGAGCAGTACTTC. Its translation is CASSPRVERYEQYF.